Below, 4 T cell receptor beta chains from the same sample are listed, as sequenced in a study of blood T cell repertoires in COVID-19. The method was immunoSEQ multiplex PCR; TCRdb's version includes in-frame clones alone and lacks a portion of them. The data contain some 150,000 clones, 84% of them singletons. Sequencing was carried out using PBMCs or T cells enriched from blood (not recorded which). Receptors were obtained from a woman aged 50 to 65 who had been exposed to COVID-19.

CDR3 DNA: TGCGCCAGCAGCCGTAGCCGGGGGGTGGCCCCCGCAGCTTTCTTT. Translating gives CASSRSRGVAPAAFF. V is TRBV4-3 and J is TRBJ1-1, with D perhaps matching TRBD1 (5 bases). The V end lost 4 bases, the J end lost 10 bases, and 22 bases lay between the germline ends. The CDR3 length is 15 residues. The germline gives CDR1 LGHNA, CDR2 YSLEER.

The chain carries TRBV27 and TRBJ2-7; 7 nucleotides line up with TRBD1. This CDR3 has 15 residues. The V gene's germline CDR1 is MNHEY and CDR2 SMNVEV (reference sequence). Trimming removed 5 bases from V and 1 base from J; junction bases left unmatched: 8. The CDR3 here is CASSPGAGGSYEQYF. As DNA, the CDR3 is TGTGCCAGCAGTCCTGGGGCAGGGGGATCCTACGAGCAGTACTTC.

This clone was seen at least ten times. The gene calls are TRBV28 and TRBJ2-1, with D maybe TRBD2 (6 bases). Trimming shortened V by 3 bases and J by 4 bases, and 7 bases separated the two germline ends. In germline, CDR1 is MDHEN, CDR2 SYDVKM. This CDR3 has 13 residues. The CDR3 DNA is TGTGCCAGCAGTTTGGCGGGATACAATGAGCAGTTCTTC. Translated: CASSLAGYNEQFF.

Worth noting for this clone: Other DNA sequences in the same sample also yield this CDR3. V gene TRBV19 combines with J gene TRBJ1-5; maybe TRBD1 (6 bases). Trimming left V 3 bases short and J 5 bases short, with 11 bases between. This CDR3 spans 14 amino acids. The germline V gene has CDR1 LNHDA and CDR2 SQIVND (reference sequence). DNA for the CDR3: TGTGCCAGTAGTATTAGGGGGGGCGATCAGCCCCAGCATTTT. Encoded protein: CASSIRGGDQPQHF.